This is a list of T cell receptor beta chains from one sample in a study of T cell clonotyping in hematopoietic cell transplantation. The method was immunoSEQ multiplex PCR; TCRdb's version includes in-frame clones alone and lacks a portion of them. The sample holds several thousand clones, 25% to 40% seen once. The source was peripheral blood mononuclear cells, collected before stem cell transplant. The receptors here all came from a man aged 50 or older with myelofibrosis. Some clones in this sample may be carry-over from other donors' samples. The CDR3 runs from the conserved cysteine through the conserved F or W. The order of the fields is V gene, D gene, J gene, clone size, CDR3 protein, CDR3 DNA. A D gene is named only where the DNA matches it firmly. Some rows mark clone size as missing; the rest say once, few, many or name a class of expanded clone.

TRBV30,.,TRBJ2-7,.,CAWASPSLLYF,TGTGCCTGGGCCTCCCCGAGTCTGCTGTACTTC
TRBV9,.,TRBJ2-1,.,CASSLATAPGEQFF,TGTGCCAGCAGCTTAGCGACAGCCCCGGGTGAGCAGTTCTTC
TRBV7-6,.,TRBJ2-3,few,CASSLEGGVGTDTQYF,TGTGCCAGCAGCTTAGAGGGGGGAGTGGGGACAGATACGCAGTATTTT
TRBV30,.,TRBJ2-7,.,CAWSSRGSDPF,TGTGCCTGGAGTAGTCGGGGCTCGGACCCGTTC
TRBV30,TRBD1,TRBJ2-3,.,CAWSPGQASTDTQYF,TGTGCCTGGAGTCCCGGACAGGCGAGCACAGATACGCAGTATTTT
TRBV20-1,.,TRBJ2-7,.,CSAHGRYEQYF,TGCAGTGCGCATGGACGGTACGAGCAGTACTTC
TRBV6-5,TRBD1,TRBJ1-2,few,CASSYSTTGAQHGYTF,TGTGCCAGCAGTTACTCGACGACAGGGGCTCAACATGGCTACACCTTC
TRBV27,TRBD1,TRBJ2-1,.,CASRLRDRDHEQFF,TGTGCCAGCAGGCTCCGGGACAGGGACCATGAGCAGTTCTTC
TRBV29-1,.,TRBJ1-1,.,CSAPDRFMNTEAFF,TGCAGCGCCCCCGATAGATTCATGAACACTGAAGCTTTCTTT
TRBV5-6,.,TRBJ2-7,.,CASSYPSSYEQYF,TGTGCCAGCAGCTACCCTAGCTCCTACGAGCAGTACTTC
TRBV25-1,.,TRBJ1-2,.,CASSVGAGYGYTF,TGTGCCAGCAGTGTAGGGGCGGGCTATGGCTACACCTTC
TRBV30,TRBD1,TRBJ1-1,.,CAWSVHYRGENTEAFF,TGTGCCTGGAGTGTCCATTACAGGGGGGAGAACACTGAAGCTTTCTTT
TRBV25-1,TRBD1,TRBJ2-7,few,CASSDSGQGFYEQYF,TGTGCCAGCAGTGACTCGGGACAGGGGTTCTACGAGCAGTACTTC
TRBV25-1,.,TRBJ2-7,.,CASTRTVRRRGYEQYF,TGTGCCAGCACTAGAACTGTCAGGCGGCGAGGCTACGAGCAGTACTTC
TRBV29-1,TRBD1,TRBJ2-1,few,CSVRDRGDNEQFF,TGCAGCGTTCGGGACAGGGGGGACAATGAGCAGTTCTTC
TRBV28,TRBD1,TRBJ2-7,.,CASSIQGNERYEQYF,TGTGCCAGCAGTATACAGGGGAATGAGCGTTACGAGCAGTACTTC
TRBV30,.,TRBJ2-7,.,CACGLGNYEQYF,TGTGCCTGTGGGTTGGGGAACTACGAGCAGTACTTC
TRBV6-6,.,TRBJ2-3,once,CASSTPSAPDTQYF,TGTGCCAGCAGTACCCCTTCTGCGCCAGATACGCAGTATTTT
TRBV30,.,TRBJ1-2,.,CAWPRGGNYGYTF,TGTGCCTGGCCTCGGGGGGGTAACTATGGCTACACCTTC
TRBV6-5,.,TRBJ1-1,.,CASSPSQGYTEAFF,TGTGCCAGCAGTCCTTCGCAGGGTTACACTGAAGCTTTCTTT
TRBV30,.,TRBJ1-5,.,CAWSVADNQPQHF,TGTGCCTGGAGTGTAGCGGATAATCAGCCCCAGCATTTT
TRBV6-5,.,TRBJ1-2,few,CASWGQGSFNYGYTF,TGTGCCAGCTGGGGGCAGGGGTCGTTTAACTATGGCTACACCTTC
TRBV2,.,TRBJ1-2,few,CASSEEGRNYGYTF,TGTGCCAGCAGTGAGGAGGGACGTAACTATGGCTACACCTTC
TRBV30,TRBD1,TRBJ1-5,.,CAWAGQGNNQPQHF,TGTGCCTGGGCGGGACAGGGAAACAATCAGCCCCAGCATTTT
TRBV25-1,.,TRBJ1-2,few,CASSETGWSGYTF,TGTGCCAGCAGTGAAACAGGGTGGAGTGGCTACACCTTC
TRBV29-1,.,TRBJ2-7,few,CSVNLEGKTYEQYF,TGCAGCGTTAATCTAGAGGGGAAGACCTACGAGCAGTACTTC
TRBV30,TRBD1,TRBJ1-1,.,CAWSVLRGTGSNTEAFF,TGTGCCTGGAGTGTACTTAGGGGGACAGGGTCGAACACTGAAGCTTTCTTT
TRBV29-1,TRBD1,TRBJ1-1,few,CSGDTGATEAFF,TGCAGCGGAGATACAGGGGCCACTGAAGCTTTCTTT
TRBV29-1,TRBD1,TRBJ1-2,.,CSAADRDYGYTF,TGCAGCGCGGCCGACAGGGACTATGGCTACACCTTC
TRBV30,.,TRBJ1-2,once,CAWSEMTVYNYGYTF,TGTGCCTGGAGTGAGATGACAGTTTATAACTATGGCTACACCTTC
TRBV6-5,TRBD1,TRBJ1-2,.,CASSRDRLAYGYTF,TGTGCCAGCAGTCGGGACAGGTTAGCCTATGGCTACACCTTC
TRBV30,TRBD1,TRBJ1-6,few,CASTGVKNSPLHF,TGTGCCTCCACAGGGGTCAAGAATTCACCCCTCCACTTT
TRBV30,.,TRBJ1-3,.,CARGSGNTIYF,TGTGCCCGGGGGTCTGGAAACACCATATATTTT
TRBV13,.,TRBJ2-1,few,CASSLGLGEQFF,TGTGCCAGCAGCTTAGGCCTCGGTGAGCAGTTCTTC
TRBV6-1,TRBD2,TRBJ2-2,.,CASSGTSGGVWNTGELFF,TGTGCCAGCAGTGGGACTAGCGGGGGGGTTTGGAACACCGGGGAGCTGTTTTTT
TRBV30,.,TRBJ1-6,.,CAWSDRQEYSPLHF,TGTGCCTGGAGTGATAGGCAGGAGTATTCACCCCTCCACTTT
TRBV5-6,TRBD1,TRBJ1-2,few,CASSLGGTGYGYTF,TGTGCCAGCAGCTTGGGTGGGACAGGCTATGGCTACACCTTC
TRBV4-2,TRBD1,TRBJ2-7,few,CASSPRQGPYEQYF,TGTGCCAGCAGCCCCCGACAGGGCCCCTACGAGCAGTACTTC
TRBV30,TRBD1,TRBJ1-2,.,CAWKPGQGAEGYTF,TGTGCCTGGAAACCGGGACAGGGGGCGGAGGGCTACACCTTC
TRBV7-2,TRBD1,TRBJ2-7,few,CASSWGQGVEQYF,TGTGCCAGCAGCTGGGGACAGGGTGTCGAGCAGTACTTC